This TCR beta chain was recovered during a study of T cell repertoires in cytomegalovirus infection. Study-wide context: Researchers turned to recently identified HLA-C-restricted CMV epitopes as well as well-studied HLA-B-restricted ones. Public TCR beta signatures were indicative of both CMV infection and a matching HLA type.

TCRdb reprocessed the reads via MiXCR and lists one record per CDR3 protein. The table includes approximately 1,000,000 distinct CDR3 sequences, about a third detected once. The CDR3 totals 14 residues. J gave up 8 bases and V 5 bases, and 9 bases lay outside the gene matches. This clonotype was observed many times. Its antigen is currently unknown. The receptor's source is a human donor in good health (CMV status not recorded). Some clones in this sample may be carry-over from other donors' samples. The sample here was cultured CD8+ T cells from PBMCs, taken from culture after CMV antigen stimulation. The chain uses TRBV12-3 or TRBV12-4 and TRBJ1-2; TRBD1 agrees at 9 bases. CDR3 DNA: TGTGCCAGCAGTCTCGGGACAGGGTTGAGGGGCTACACCTTC. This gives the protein CASSLGTGLRGYTF.